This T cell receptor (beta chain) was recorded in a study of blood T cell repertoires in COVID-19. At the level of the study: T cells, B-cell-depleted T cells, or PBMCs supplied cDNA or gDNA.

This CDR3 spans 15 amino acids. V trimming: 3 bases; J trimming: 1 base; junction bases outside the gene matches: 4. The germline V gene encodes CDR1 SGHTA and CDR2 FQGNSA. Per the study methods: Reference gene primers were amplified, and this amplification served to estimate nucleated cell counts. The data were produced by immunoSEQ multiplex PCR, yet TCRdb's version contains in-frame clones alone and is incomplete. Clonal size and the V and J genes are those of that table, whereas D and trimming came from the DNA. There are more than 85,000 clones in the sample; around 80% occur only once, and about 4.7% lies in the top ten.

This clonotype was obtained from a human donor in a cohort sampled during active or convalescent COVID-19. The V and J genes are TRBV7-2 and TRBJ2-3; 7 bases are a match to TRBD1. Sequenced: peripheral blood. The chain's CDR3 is CASSFYGTGTDTQYF. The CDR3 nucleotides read TGTGCCAGCAGCTTCTATGGGACAGGCACAGATACGCAGTATTTT.